Shown below are 25 T cell receptor beta chains from a single sample sequenced in a study of blood T cell repertoires in COVID-19. Repertoires were generated with immunoSEQ multiplex PCR, while TCRdb's copy carries only in-frame clones and drops some. The data hold 60,000 or so clones, with over 75% observed a single time. The specimen sequenced was peripheral blood. These receptors were collected from a man older than 75 with acute or convalescent COVID-19.

This chain connects TRBV18 to TRBJ2-5, with D unclear. Germline lookup yields CDR1 KGHSH and CDR2 LQKENI. This CDR3 has 15 amino acids. V lost 2 bases, J lost 1 base, and 11 bases lay in between. This chain's CDR3 is CASSPAAAAQETQYF. CDR3 in DNA: TGTGCCAGCTCACCAGCGGCTGCGGCCCAAGAGACCCAGTACTTC. The variable domain in full, completed from reference TRBV18 and TRBJ2-5, reads NAGVMQNPRHLVRRRGQEARLRCSPMKGHSHVYWYRQLPEEGLKFMVYLQKENIIDESGMPKERFSAEFPKEGPSILRIQQVVRGDSAAYFCASSPAAAAQETQYFGPGTRLLVL.

The CDR3 is CASSVGGFSYNEQFF. The DNA for the CDR3 is TGCGCCAGCAGCGTCGGGGGATTCTCCTACAATGAGCAGTTCTTC. This chain connects TRBV5-1 to TRBJ2-1, with D tentatively TRBD2 (6 bases). CDR1 is SGHRS and CDR2 is YFSETQ in the germline V gene. The CDR3 is 15 residues long. V lost 4 bases and J 0 bases, leaving 11 bases between the germline ends.

The V gene is TRBV2, the J gene TRBJ2-2; 8 positions agree with TRBD1. CDR1 and CDR2 (germline): SNHLY, FYNNEI. V lost 6 bases, J lost 0 bases, and 3 bases stayed unmatched. The CDR3 spans 15 residues. The CDR3 nucleotides are TGTGCCAGCAGAGGACAGGGAGCGAACACCGGGGAGCTGTTTTTT. This translates into CASRGQGANTGELFF.

V and J are TRBV6-5 and TRBJ2-2; 9 bases agree with TRBD2. The CDR3 contains 14 residues. Germline CDR1 MNHEY, CDR2 SVGAGI. Trimming removed 6 bases from V and 5 bases from J; junction bases left unmatched: 4. CDR3 loop: CASRLSGGTGELFF. CDR3 sequence (DNA): TGTGCCAGCAGATTGAGCGGGGGGACCGGGGAGCTGTTTTTT.

V gene TRBV13 combines with J gene TRBJ1-6; D unresolved. Germline loops: CDR1 PRHDT, CDR2 FYEKMQ (reference sequence). This CDR3 contains 15 residues. Between the trimmed V and J ends, which lost 0 bases and 10 bases, there was a span of 13 bases. The CDR3 here is CASSLGRRGVSPLHF. The CDR3, as DNA: TGTGCCAGCAGCTTAGGCCGGCGGGGTGTCTCACCCCTCCACTTT.

CDR3 in amino acids: CASNPHRGVQPQHF. Here the CDR3 DNA reads TGTGCCAGCAACCCCCACAGGGGGGTTCAGCCCCAGCATTTT. This chain connects TRBV2 to TRBJ1-5; 8 bases match TRBD1. V trimming: 7 bases; J trimming: 6 bases; junction bases outside the gene matches: 8. Germline V gene sequence: CDR1 SNHLY, CDR2 FYNNEI. This CDR3 has 14 residues.

The gene calls are TRBV10-1 and TRBJ2-1, with a weak D call TRBD2 (6 bases). V lost 0 bases and J 11 bases, leaving 8 bases between the germline ends. Germline values: CDR1 WNHNN, CDR2 SYGVQD (reference sequence). The CDR3 runs to 12 residues. CDR3 amino acids: CASSESTSKQFF. The CDR3 DNA sequence: TGCGCCAGCAGTGAGTCGACTAGTAAGCAGTTCTTC.

The CDR3 sequence is CASSFGTGRMNTEAFF. CDR3 DNA: TGTGCCAGCAGTTTCGGGACAGGGAGGATGAACACTGAAGCTTTCTTT. This chain joins TRBV6-5 and TRBJ1-1, with 9 bases matching TRBD1. There are 16 residues in the CDR3. In germline, CDR1 is MNHEY, CDR2 SVGAGI. V lost 4 bases and J lost 0; bases outside the gene matches: 6.

This chain joins TRBV6-5 and TRBJ1-5; D uncertain. The CDR3 covers 15 residues. Germline V gives CDR1 MNHEY, CDR2 SVGAGI. With 2 bases removed from V and 0 bases from J, the gap between germline ends came to 8 bases. CDR3: CASSYARGSNQPQHF. CDR3 DNA: TGTGCCAGCAGTTACGCTAGAGGTAGCAATCAGCCCCAGCATTTT.

CDR3 coding DNA: TGTGCCAGCAGCCCAGGGACAACCGGGTCCTATGGCTACACCTTC. This translates into CASSPGTTGSYGYTF. V gene TRBV14 combines with J gene TRBJ1-2; a weak D match, TRBD1 (6 bases). From germline, CDR1 is SGHDN and CDR2 FVKESK. CDR3 length: 15 amino acids. V lost 4 bases to trimming and J lost 4 bases, with 16 bases between them.

A single count supports this clone. The V and J genes are TRBV29-1 and TRBJ1-2; D unresolved. Germline CDR1 reads SQVTM; CDR2 reads ANQGSEA. This CDR3 comprises 14 residues. V shed 1 base and J shed 5 bases, with 14 bases lying between them. CDR3 DNA: TGCAGCGTTGAAGTGGGTACTAACCCATATGGCTACACCTTC. Translating it yields CSVEVGTNPYGYTF.

The chain has TRBV10-2 and TRBJ1-5, with D maybe TRBD1 (5 bases). Trimming stripped 4 bases from V and 4 bases from J, with 8 bases between. The CDR3 spans 13 residues. Germline-derived CDR1 and CDR2 are WSHSY and SAAADI. CDR3 bases: TGCGCCAGCAGTGCGGGGGGTAATCAGCCCCAGCATTTT. Translation gives CASSAGGNQPQHF.

This clone has just one count. The chain joins TRBV11-2 to TRBJ1-3; D is uncertain. This CDR3 contains 15 residues. Trimming removed 0 bases from V and 4 bases from J, with 10 bases in between. Germline CDR1 and CDR2: SGHAT and FQNNGV. DNA of the CDR3: TGTGCCAGCAGCTTAGATTACGGGTTGGGAAACACCATATATTTT. This encodes CASSLDYGLGNTIYF.

V gene TRBV7-9 combines with J gene TRBJ2-3; 7 bases fit TRBD1. The CDR3 has 14 residues. CDR1 SEHNR and CDR2 FQNEAQ come from the germline V gene (reference sequence). The V gene end was trimmed by 5 bases and the J gene end by 7 bases; junction bases not matched to a gene: 9. The CDR3 nucleotides are TGTGCCAGCAGCCCAGGAACAGGGGCAAATACGCAGTATTTT. It yields the protein CASSPGTGANTQYF.

The chain links TRBV5-1 to TRBJ2-3; TRBD2 matches at 10 bases. V dropped 0 bases and J dropped 2; count of bases not matched to a gene: 12. CDR1 and CDR2 (germline): SGHRS, YFSETQ. The CDR3 runs to 19 residues. CDR3 loop: CASSLDLRAGGPYTDTQYF. The CDR3 DNA sequence: TGCGCCAGCAGCTTGGACCTAAGAGCGGGGGGGCCTTACACAGATACGCAGTATTTT.

The V gene is TRBV13, the J gene TRBJ2-5, with TRBD1 matching over 7 bases. After removal of 5 bases from V and 4 bases from J, the junction contained 7 bases not matched to a gene. This CDR3 has 14 amino acids. In germline, CDR1 is PRHDT, CDR2 FYEKMQ (reference sequence). The CDR3 here is CASSQGQMRETQYF. Written as DNA, the CDR3 is TGTGCCAGCAGCCAGGGACAGATGCGAGAGACCCAGTACTTC.

This clone was recorded a few times. This chain connects TRBV7-9 to TRBJ1-3; perhaps TRBD1 as D (6 bases). CDR3 length equals 14 residues. V was trimmed by 5 bases and J by 1 base, leaving 9 bases between them. In germline, CDR1 is SEHNR, CDR2 FQNEAQ (reference sequence). The CDR3 coding sequence is TGTGCCAGCAGCCCCGACAGGTCTGGAAACACCATATATTTT. It codes for CASSPDRSGNTIYF.

This clone was observed a single time. The V call is TRBV18, the J call TRBJ2-2; TRBD1 might be the D (6 bases). Trimming shortened V by 1 base and J by 1 base, and 10 bases separated the two germline ends. The CDR3 runs to 16 residues. Germline lookup yields CDR1 KGHSH and CDR2 LQKENI. The CDR3 here is CASSPLVTGNTGELFF. In nucleotides, the CDR3 is TGTGCCAGCTCACCACTGGTGACAGGGAACACCGGGGAGCTGTTTTTT.

The chain couples TRBV19 to TRBJ1-5; 7 bases map to TRBD1. V lost 5 bases, J lost 2 bases, and 6 bases stayed unmatched. The V gene's germline CDR1 is LNHDA and CDR2 SQIVND (reference sequence). This CDR3 contains 15 residues. CDR3 amino acids: CASSLLGTGNQPQHF. CDR3 DNA: TGTGCCAGTAGTCTATTGGGGACAGGCAATCAGCCCCAGCATTTT.

The chain is built from TRBV6-1 and TRBJ2-5; D is perhaps TRBD2 (6 bases). Germline V CDR1 and CDR2: MNHNS, SASEGT. Trimming stripped 2 bases from V and 1 base from J, with 11 bases between. The CDR3 sequence is 15 residues long. The CDR3 DNA reads TGTGCCAGCAGTGAAAATCCGGGACTCCAAGAGACCCAGTACTTC. Protein product: CASSENPGLQETQYF.

The chain carries TRBV7-9 and TRBJ1-2; 8 bases line up with TRBD1. Germline lookup yields CDR1 SEHNR and CDR2 FQNEAQ (reference sequence). The CDR3 runs to 14 residues. Trimming cost V 8 bases and J 3 bases; bases outside gene matches: 8. The DNA of the CDR3 is TGTGCCAGCGGGAACAGGGGGTCCGACTATGGCTACACCTTC. This translates into CASGNRGSDYGYTF.

This clone has just a few counts. The CDR3 region is CASRGEWNQPQHF. CDR3 nucleotides: TGTGCCAGCAGAGGGGAATGGAATCAGCCCCAGCATTTT. The chain is built from TRBV6-5 and TRBJ1-5, with a possible D match to TRBD1 (5 bases). With 6 bases removed from V and 4 bases from J, the gap between germline ends came to 10 bases. This CDR3 has 13 amino acids. Germline values: CDR1 MNHEY, CDR2 SVGAGI.

This clone was seen only a few times. The rearrangement uses TRBV5-1 and TRBJ1-3; D is unclear. Between the trimmed V and J ends, which lost 0 bases and 0 bases, there was a span of 7 bases. The CDR3 has 15 amino acids. Germline CDR1 is SGHRS and CDR2 is YFSETQ. Here the CDR3 reads CASSLGRSSGNTIYF. The CDR3 nucleotides read TGCGCCAGCAGCTTGGGACGGAGCTCTGGAAACACCATATATTTT.

The gene calls are TRBV5-1 and TRBJ2-3; the D is unclear. The CDR3 has 14 residues. Trimming stripped 5 bases from V and 2 bases from J, with 12 bases between. Germline CDR1 is SGHRS and CDR2 is YFSETQ. The CDR3 coding sequence is TGCGCCAGCAGTTCACAAACAAACACAGATACGCAGTATTTT. Translating gives CASSSQTNTDTQYF.

The rearrangement joins TRBV2 to TRBJ1-1; TRBD1 aligns across 8 bases. This CDR3 is built from 11 residues. V dropped 6 bases and J dropped 11; count of bases not matched to a gene: 5. Germline CDR1 SNHLY, CDR2 FYNNEI. The DNA for the CDR3 is TGTGCCAGCAGGGACAGGGTTGGGGCTTTCTTT. It translates to CASRDRVGAFF.